A selection of T cell receptor beta chains follows, all from one sample in a study of OX40 agonist ivuxolimab in advanced cancers. Generated by immunoSEQ multiplex PCR, the TCRdb table keeps only in-frame clones and is missing some. The data show about 79,000 clones, 88% seen once. Specimen: CD4+ or CD8+ T cells sorted from blood, collected in a trial of the OX40 agonist ivuxolimab. Source of these receptors: an adult with an advanced solid tumor such as melanoma, head and neck, liver or kidney cancer. Each CDR3 is given with its conserved first and last residue. The order of the fields is J gene, V gene, clone size, D gene, CDR3 DNA, CDR3 protein. D genes are given only for firm matches. Only part of the rows carry a size: once, few, many, or a class if the clone is expanded.

>TRBJ2-7|TRBV28|NA|TRBD1
TGTGCCAGCAGACTCACAGGGGCCCCGTACTTC
CASRLTGAPYF
>TRBJ2-1|TRBV18|NA|TRBD2
TGTGCCAGCTCACCGGGACTAGCGGGGGACAATGAGCAGTTCTTC
CASSPGLAGDNEQFF
>TRBJ2-5|TRBV30|NA|NA
TGTGCCTGGAGTCTAAGGAGGGAGACCCAGTACTTC
CAWSLRRETQYF
>TRBJ2-3|TRBV5-4|NA|NA
TGTGCCAGCAGCTTACGGGTTAGCGTCGATAGCACAGATACGCAGTATTTT
CASSLRVSVDSTDTQYF
>TRBJ2-7|TRBV7-8|NA|TRBD1
TGTGCCAGCAGCTCGCCACAGGGGTTCAACGAGCAGTACTTC
CASSSPQGFNEQYF
>TRBJ2-1|TRBV11-1|once|TRBD2
TGTGCCAGCAGCTACGGGACTAGCGGGAACAATGAGCAGTTCTTC
CASSYGTSGNNEQFF
>TRBJ2-3|TRBV28|NA|NA
TGTGCCAGCAGAGGCGGTGTTGGGGGCACAGATACGCAGTATTTT
CASRGGVGGTDTQYF
>TRBJ2-7|TRBV14|NA|TRBD2
TGTGCCAGCAGCCAAGATCCGGCTAGCGGTCCCTACGAGCAGTACTTC
CASSQDPASGPYEQYF
>TRBJ2-4|TRBV7-9|NA|NA
TGTGGAGGAGGGGACAGCTTGGGCATTCAGTACTTC
CGGGDSLGIQYF
>TRBJ1-5|TRBV6-1|few|NA
TGTGCCAGCAGTGGCCCCTTGGGAAGGGAATATCAGCCCCAGCATTTT
CASSGPLGREYQPQHF
>TRBJ1-2|TRBV5-1|NA|NA
TGCGCCAGCAGCTTGGGACAGCAAGCGGGTGGCTACACCTTC
CASSLGQQAGGYTF
>TRBJ2-2|TRBV5-8|NA|TRBD1
TGTGCCAGCAGCTTGTATCTGGGACAGGAGAACACCGGGGAGCTGTTTTTT
CASSLYLGQENTGELFF
>TRBJ2-5|TRBV5-4|NA|NA
TGTGCCAGCACCTCGGGACGTACTCAAGAGACCCAGTACTTC
CASTSGRTQETQYF
>TRBJ2-2|TRBV29-1|NA|NA
TGCAGCGTTCGCCTGACAGGAGCCGGGGAGCTGTTTTTT
CSVRLTGAGELFF
>TRBJ2-1|TRBV27|NA|NA
TGTGCCAGCAGTTTATCGGCGGCTACCTACAATGAGCAGTTCTTC
CASSLSAATYNEQFF
>TRBJ2-5|TRBV9|NA|TRBD2
TGTGCCAGCAGCGTAGGCGGAAGGGCGGGAGGGCAGGAGACCCAGTACTTC
CASSVGGRAGGQETQYF
>TRBJ2-7|TRBV5-1|NA|TRBD2
TGCGCCAGCAGCTTTGCGGCTAGCGGGACCTACGAGCAGTACTTC
CASSFAASGTYEQYF
>TRBJ2-7|TRBV6-5|NA|NA
TGTGCCAGCAGTTATTCGGGGGTCTCCTACGAGCAGTACTTC
CASSYSGVSYEQYF
>TRBJ2-3|TRBV2|NA|TRBD2
TGTGCCAGCAGTGCCTCTAGCGGGAGGGATGCAGATACGCAGTATTTT
CASSASSGRDADTQYF
>TRBJ1-6|TRBV11-2|NA|NA
TGTGCCAGCAGCTTAGGGTTAACAGGGAATTCACCCCTCCACTTT
CASSLGLTGNSPLHF
>TRBJ1-3|TRBV12-5|NA|NA
TGTGCTAGTGGTTTGTCCCGGGACATTGGAAACACCATATATTTT
CASGLSRDIGNTIYF
>TRBJ2-2|TRBV6-6|NA|NA
TGTGCCAGCAAAATGCAGGCCAACACCGGGGAGCTGTTTTTT
CASKMQANTGELFF